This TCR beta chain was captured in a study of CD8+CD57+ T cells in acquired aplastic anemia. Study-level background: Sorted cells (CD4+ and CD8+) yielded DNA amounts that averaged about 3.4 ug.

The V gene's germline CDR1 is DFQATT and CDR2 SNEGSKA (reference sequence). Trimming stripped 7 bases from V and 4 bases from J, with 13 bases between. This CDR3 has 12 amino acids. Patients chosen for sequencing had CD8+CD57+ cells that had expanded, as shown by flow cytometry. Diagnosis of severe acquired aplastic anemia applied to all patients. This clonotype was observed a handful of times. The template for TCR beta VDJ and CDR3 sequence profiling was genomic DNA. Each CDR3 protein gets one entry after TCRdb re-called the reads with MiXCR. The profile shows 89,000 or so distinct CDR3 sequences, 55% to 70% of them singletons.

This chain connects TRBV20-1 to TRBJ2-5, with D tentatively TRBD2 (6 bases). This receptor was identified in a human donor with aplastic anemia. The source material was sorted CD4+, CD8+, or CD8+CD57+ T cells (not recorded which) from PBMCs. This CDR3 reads CSGVGGRETQYF. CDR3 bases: TGCAGTGGAGTGGGAGGACGAGAGACCCAGTACTTC.